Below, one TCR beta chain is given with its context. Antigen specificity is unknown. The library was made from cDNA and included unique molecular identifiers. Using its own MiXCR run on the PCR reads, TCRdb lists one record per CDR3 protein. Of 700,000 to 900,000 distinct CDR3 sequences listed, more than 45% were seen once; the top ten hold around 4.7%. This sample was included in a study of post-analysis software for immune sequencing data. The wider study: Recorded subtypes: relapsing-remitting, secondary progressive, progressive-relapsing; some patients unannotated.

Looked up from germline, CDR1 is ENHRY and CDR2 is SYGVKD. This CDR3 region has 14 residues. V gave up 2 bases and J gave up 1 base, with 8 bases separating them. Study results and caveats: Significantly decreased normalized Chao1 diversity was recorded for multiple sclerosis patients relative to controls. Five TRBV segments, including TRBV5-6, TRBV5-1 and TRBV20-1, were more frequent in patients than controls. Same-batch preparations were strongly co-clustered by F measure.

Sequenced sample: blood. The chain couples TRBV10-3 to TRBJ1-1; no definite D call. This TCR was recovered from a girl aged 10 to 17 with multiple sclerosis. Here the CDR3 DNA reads TGTGCCATCAGTGAGGCAGGAGGGAACACTGAAGCTTTCTTT. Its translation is CAISEAGGNTEAFF.